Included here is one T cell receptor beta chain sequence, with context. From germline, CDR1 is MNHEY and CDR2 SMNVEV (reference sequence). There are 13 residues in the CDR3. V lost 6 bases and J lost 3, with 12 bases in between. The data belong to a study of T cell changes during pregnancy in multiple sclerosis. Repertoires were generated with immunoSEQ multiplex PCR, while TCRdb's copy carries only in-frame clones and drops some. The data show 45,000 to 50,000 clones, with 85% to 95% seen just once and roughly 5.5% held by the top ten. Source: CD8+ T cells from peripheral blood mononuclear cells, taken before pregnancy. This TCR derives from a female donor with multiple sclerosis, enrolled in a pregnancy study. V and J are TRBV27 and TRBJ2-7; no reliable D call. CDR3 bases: TGTGCCAGCAGGCACAAGTTCATCTACGAGCAGTACTTC. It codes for CASRHKFIYEQYF.